This T cell receptor (beta chain) was sequenced in a study of OX40 agonist ivuxolimab in advanced cancers. As for the study in general: Dose-escalation subjects each had hepatocellular carcinoma, melanoma, renal cell or head and neck cancer. Partial response was recorded in three patients: one hepatocellular carcinoma and two cutaneous melanoma cases. General study results and limits: Mean expanded clone counts were higher in CD8+ than CD4+ T cells.

Generated by immunoSEQ multiplex PCR, the TCRdb table keeps only in-frame clones and is missing some. The data contain fewer than 20,000 clones, around 79% of them seen just once; the ten biggest clones take up 9.5% to 15%. This clone appeared a few times. What it binds is unknown. Blood draws occurred at baseline, cycle 4 day 1, and cycle 7 day 1. V shed 0 bases and J shed 0 bases, with 9 bases lying between them. The CDR3 is 16 amino acids. Germline V gives CDR1 SGHKS, CDR2 YYEKEE (reference sequence). The rearrangement joins TRBV5-5 to TRBJ2-2, with unresolved D. This receptor was obtained from an adult with an advanced solid tumor such as melanoma, head and neck, liver or kidney cancer. Source: CD4+ or CD8+ T cells sorted from blood, taken in a trial of the OX40 agonist ivuxolimab. The CDR3 loop is CASSLDFRPNTGELFF. DNA of the CDR3: TGTGCCAGCAGCTTGGACTTCAGACCGAACACCGGGGAGCTGTTTTTT.